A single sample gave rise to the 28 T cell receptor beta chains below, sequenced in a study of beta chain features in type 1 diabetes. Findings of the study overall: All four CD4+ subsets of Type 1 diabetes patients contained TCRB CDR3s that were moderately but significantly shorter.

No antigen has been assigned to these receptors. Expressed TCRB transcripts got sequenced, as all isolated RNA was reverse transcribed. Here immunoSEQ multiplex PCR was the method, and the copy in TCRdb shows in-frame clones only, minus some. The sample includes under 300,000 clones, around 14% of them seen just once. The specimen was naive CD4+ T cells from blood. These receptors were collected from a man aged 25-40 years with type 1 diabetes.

The CDR3 reads CASSLEGRGDGYTF. CDR3 nucleotide sequence: TGTGCCAGCAGCTTAGAGGGCAGGGGAGATGGCTACACCTTC. The chain links TRBV11-2 to TRBJ1-2; D is perhaps TRBD1 (6 bases). CDR3 length: 14 amino acids. Germline CDR1 is SGHAT and CDR2 is FQNNGV. The V gene lost 0 bases and the J gene lost 6 bases, with 11 bases spanning the gap.

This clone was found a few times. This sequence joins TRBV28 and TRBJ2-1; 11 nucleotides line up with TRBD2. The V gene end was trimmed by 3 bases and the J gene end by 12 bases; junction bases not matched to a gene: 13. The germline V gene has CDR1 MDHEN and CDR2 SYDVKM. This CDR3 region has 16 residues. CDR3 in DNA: TGTGCCAGCAGTTTGGGTGGGCTAGCGGGAGGCCAATGGCAGTTCTTC. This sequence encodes CASSLGGLAGGQWQFF.

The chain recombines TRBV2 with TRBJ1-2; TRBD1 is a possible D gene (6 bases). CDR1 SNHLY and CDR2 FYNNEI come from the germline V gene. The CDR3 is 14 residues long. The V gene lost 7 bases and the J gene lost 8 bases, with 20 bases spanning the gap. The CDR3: CASNPRDRPAGYTF. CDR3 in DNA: TGTGCCAGCAACCCCAGAGACAGGCCGGCGGGCTACACCTTC.

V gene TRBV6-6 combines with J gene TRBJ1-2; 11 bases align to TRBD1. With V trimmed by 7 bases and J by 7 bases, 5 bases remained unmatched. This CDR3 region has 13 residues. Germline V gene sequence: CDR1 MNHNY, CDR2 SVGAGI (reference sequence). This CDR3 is CASNPGQGAGYTF. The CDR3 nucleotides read TGTGCCAGCAACCCCGGACAGGGGGCTGGCTACACCTTC.

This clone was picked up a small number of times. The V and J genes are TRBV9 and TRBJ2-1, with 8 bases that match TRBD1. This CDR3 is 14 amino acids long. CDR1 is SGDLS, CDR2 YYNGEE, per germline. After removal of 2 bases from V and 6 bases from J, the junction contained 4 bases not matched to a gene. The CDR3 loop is CASSVDDRGNEQFF. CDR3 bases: TGTGCCAGCAGCGTCGACGACAGGGGCAATGAGCAGTTCTTC.

CDR3 sequence (DNA): TGTGCCACCAGCAGAGCTGGGGGAGGGACAGATACGCAGTATTTT. Translating it yields CATSRAGGGTDTQYF. J is TRBJ2-3 and V is TRBV15; 7 bases map to TRBD2. The CDR3 consists of 15 residues. The germline gives CDR1 LNHNV, CDR2 YYDKDF (reference sequence). The V segment lost 1 base and the J segment 3 bases; nucleotides outside the gene matches: 4.

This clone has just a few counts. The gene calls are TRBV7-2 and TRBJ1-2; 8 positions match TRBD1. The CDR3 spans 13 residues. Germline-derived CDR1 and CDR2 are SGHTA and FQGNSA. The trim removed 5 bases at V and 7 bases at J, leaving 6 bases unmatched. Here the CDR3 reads CASSLGQGGGYTF. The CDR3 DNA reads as TGTGCCAGCAGCCTTGGACAGGGAGGTGGCTACACCTTC.

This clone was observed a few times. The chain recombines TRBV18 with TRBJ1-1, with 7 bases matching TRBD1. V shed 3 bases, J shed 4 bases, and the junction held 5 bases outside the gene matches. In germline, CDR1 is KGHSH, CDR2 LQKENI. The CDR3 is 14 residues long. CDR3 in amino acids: CASSPTGSGTEAFF. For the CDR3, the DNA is TGTGCCAGCTCACCGACAGGGTCCGGCACTGAAGCTTTCTTT. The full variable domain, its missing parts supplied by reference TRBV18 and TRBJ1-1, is NAGVMQNPRHLVRRRGQEARLRCSPMKGHSHVYWYRQLPEEGLKFMVYLQKENIIDESGMPKERFSAEFPKEGPSILRIQQVVRGDSAAYFCASSPTGSGTEAFFGQGTRLTVV.

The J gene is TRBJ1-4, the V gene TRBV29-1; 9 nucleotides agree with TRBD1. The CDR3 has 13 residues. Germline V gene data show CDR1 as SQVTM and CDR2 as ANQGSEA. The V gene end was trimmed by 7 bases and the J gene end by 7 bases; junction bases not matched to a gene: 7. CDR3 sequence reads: CSAAGTGSEKLFF. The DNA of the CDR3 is TGCAGCGCCGCCGGGACAGGGAGTGAAAAACTGTTTTTT.

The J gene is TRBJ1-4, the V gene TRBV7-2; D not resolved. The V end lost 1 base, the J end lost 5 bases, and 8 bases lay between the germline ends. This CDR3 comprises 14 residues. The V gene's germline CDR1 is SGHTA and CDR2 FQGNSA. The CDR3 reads CASSLVAANEKLFF. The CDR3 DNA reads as TGTGCCAGCAGCTTAGTTGCGGCGAATGAAAAACTGTTTTTT. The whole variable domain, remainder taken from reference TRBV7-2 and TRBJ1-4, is GAGVSQSPSNKVTEKGKDVELRCDPISGHTALYWYRQSLGQGLEFLIYFQGNSAPDKSGLPSDRFSAERTGGSVSTLTIQRTQQEDSAVYLCASSLVAANEKLFFGSGTQLSVL.

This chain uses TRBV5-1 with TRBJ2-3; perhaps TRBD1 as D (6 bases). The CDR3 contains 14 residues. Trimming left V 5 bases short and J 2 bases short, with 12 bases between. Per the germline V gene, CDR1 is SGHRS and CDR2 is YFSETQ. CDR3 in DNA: TGCGCCAGCAGACGGGACAAAGACACAGATACGCAGTATTTT. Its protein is CASRRDKDTDTQYF.

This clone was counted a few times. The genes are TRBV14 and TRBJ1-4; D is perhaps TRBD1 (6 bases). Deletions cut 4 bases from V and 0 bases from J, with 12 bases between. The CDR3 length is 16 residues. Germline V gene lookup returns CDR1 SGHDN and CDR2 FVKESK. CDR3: CASSPLTGPTNEKLFF. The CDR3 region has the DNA TGTGCCAGCAGCCCGTTGACAGGACCAACTAATGAAAAACTGTTTTTT.

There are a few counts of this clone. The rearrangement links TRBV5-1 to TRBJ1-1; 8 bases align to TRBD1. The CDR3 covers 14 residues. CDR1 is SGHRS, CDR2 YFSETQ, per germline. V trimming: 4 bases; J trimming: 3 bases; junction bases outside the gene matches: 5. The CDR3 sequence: CASSQGQEDTEAFF. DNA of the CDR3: TGCGCCAGCAGCCAGGGACAGGAGGACACTGAAGCTTTCTTT. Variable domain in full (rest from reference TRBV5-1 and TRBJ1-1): KAGVTQTPRYLIKTRGQQVTLSCSPISGHRSVSWYQQTPGQGLQFLFEYFSETQRNKGNFPGRFSGRQFSNSRSEMNVSTLELGDSALYLCASSQGQEDTEAFFGQGTRLTVV.

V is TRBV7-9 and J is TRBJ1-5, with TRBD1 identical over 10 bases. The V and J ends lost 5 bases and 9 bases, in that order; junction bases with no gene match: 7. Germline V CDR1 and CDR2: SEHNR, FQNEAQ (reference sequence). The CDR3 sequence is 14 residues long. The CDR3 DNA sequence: TGTGCCAGCAGCGAGGGGACAGGGGATTTGCCCCAGCATTTT. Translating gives CASSEGTGDLPQHF.

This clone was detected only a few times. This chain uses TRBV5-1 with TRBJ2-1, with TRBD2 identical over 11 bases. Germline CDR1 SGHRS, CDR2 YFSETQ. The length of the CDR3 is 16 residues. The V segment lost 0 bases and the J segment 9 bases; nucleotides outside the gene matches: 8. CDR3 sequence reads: CASSLGLAGGVGEQFF. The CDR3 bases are TGCGCCAGCAGCTTGGGGCTAGCGGGAGGAGTAGGTGAGCAGTTCTTC.

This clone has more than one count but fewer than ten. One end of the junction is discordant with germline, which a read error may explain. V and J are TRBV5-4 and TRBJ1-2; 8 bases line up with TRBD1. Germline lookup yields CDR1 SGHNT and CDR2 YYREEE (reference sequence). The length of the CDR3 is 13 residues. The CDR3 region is CASSLDRDYGYTF. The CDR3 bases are TGTGCCAGCAGTTTGGACAGGGACTATGGCTACACCTTC.

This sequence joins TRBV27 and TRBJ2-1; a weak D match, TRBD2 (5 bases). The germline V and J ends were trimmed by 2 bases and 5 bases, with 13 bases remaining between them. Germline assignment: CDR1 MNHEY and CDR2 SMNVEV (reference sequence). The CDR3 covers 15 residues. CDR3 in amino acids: CASSLNERTNNEQFF. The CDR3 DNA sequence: TGTGCCAGCAGTTTAAATGAGCGGACCAACAATGAGCAGTTCTTC.

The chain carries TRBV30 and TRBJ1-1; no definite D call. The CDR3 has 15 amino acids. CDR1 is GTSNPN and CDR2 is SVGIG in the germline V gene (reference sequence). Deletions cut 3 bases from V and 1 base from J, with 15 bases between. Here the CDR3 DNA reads TGTGCCTGGAGCTCAGTCGGCACAGCGAACACTGAAGCTTTCTTT. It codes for CAWSSVGTANTEAFF.

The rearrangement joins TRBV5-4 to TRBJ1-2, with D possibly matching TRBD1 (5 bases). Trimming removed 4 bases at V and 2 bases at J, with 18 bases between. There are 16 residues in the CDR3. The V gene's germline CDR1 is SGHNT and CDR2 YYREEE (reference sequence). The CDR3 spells CASSVPTGGRNYGYTF. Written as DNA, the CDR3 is TGTGCCAGCAGCGTACCAACAGGTGGACGGAACTATGGCTACACCTTC.

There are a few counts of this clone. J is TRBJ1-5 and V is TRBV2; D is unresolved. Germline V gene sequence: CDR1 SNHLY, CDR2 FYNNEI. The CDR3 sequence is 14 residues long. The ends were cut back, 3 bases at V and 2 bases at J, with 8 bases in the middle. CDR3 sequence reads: CASSEAVRNQPQHF. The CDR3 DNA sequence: TGTGCCAGCAGTGAGGCGGTCCGCAATCAGCCCCAGCATTTT.

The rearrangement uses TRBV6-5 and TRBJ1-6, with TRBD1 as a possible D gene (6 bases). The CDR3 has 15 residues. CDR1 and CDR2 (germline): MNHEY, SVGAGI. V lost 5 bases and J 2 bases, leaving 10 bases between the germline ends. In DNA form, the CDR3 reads TGTGCCAGCAGTCCGGGGGGCACCTATAATTCACCCCTCCACTTT. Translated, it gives CASSPGGTYNSPLHF.

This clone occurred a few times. The CDR3 DNA follows: TGTGCCAGCAGGGTTTCGTACGGGGGTGAAGCTTTCTTT. Encoded protein: CASRVSYGGEAFF. The chain joins TRBV11-2 to TRBJ1-1, with D possibly TRBD1 on 5 matching bases. The CDR3 has 13 residues. V lost 6 bases and J 7 bases, leaving 15 bases between the germline ends. CDR1 and CDR2 (germline): SGHAT, FQNNGV.

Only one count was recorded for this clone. CDR3: CASSVGGEGQPQHF. CDR3 sequence (DNA): TGTGCCAGCAGCGTAGGAGGGGAGGGTCAGCCCCAGCATTTT. The genes are TRBV9 and TRBJ1-5; perhaps TRBD1 as D (5 bases). Germline V gene sequence: CDR1 SGDLS, CDR2 YYNGEE. Trimming removed 0 bases at V and 6 bases at J, with 10 bases between. This CDR3 spans 14 amino acids. Variable domain in full (rest from reference TRBV9 and TRBJ1-5): DSGVTQTPKHLITATGQRVTLRCSPRSGDLSVYWYQQSLDQGLQFLIQYYNGEERAKGNILERFSAQQFPDLHSELNLSSLELGDSALYFCASSVGGEGQPQHFGDGTRLSIL.

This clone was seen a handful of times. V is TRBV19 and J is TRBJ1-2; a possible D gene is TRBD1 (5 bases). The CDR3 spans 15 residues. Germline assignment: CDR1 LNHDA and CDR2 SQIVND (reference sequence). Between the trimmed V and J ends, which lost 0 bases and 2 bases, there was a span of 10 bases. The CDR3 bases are TGTGCCAGTAGTATAGACAGGGCCTGGAACTATGGCTACACCTTC. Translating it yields CASSIDRAWNYGYTF.

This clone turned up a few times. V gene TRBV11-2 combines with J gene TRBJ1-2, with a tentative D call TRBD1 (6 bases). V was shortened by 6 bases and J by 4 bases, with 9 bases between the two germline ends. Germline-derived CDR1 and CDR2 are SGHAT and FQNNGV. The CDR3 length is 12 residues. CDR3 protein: CASSLDSYGYTF. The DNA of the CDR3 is TGTGCCAGCAGTTTGGACAGCTATGGCTACACCTTC.

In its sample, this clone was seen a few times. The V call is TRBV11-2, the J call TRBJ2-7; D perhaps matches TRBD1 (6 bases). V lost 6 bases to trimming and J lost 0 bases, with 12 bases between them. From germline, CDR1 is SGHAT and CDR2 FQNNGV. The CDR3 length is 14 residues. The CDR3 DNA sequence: TGTGCCAGCAGAAGGACAGCGAGCTCCTACGAGCAGTACTTC. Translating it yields CASRRTASSYEQYF.

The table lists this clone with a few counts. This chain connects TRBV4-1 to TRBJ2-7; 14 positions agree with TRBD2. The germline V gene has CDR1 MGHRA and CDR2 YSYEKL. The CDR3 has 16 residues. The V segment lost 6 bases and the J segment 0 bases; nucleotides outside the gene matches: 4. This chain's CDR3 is CASSGTSGSFSYEQYF. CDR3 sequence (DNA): TGCGCCAGCAGTGGGACTAGCGGGAGCTTCTCCTACGAGCAGTACTTC.

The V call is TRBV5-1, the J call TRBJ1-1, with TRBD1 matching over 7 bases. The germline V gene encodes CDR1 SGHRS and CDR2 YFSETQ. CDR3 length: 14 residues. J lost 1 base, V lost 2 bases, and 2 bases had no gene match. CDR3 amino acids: CASSLGGRNTEAFF. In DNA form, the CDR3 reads TGCGCCAGCAGCTTAGGGGGCCGGAACACTGAAGCTTTCTTT.